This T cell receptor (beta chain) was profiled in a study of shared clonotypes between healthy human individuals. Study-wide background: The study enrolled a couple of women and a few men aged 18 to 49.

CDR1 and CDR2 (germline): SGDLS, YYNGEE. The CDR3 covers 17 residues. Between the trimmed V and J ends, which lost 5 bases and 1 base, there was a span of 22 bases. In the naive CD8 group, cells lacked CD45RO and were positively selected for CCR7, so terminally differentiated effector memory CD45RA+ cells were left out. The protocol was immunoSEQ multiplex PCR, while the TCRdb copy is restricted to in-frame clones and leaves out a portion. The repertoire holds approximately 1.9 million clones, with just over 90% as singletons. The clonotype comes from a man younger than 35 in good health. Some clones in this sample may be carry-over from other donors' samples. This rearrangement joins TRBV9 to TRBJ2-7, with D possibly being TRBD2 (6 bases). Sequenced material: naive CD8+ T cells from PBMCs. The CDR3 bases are TGTGCCAGCAGTGGGGGTCCCAGGGAGGAAGGGTCCTACGAGCAGTACTTC. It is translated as CASSGGPREEGSYEQYF.